Shown below are 27 T cell receptor beta chains from a single sample sequenced in a study of regulatory T cells in long-lasting Graves disease. The time point is: persistent/refractory GD, antithyroid drugs over 5 years with positive TRAb. Scientists built the TCR library using RNA that was extracted from PBMCs. CDR3 regions were amplified by Arm-PCR using iRepertoire HTBI primers to build TCR beta libraries. TCRdb reprocessed the multiplex PCR reads via MiXCR and lists one record per CDR3 protein. The sample lists about 470,000 distinct CDR3 sequences; about 22% were seen once. Specimen: peripheral blood mononuclear cells (PBMCs), collected when the disease was refractory, from a patient treated with antithyroid drugs. The receptors come from a female donor with Graves disease.

V gene TRBV20-1 combines with J gene TRBJ1-2; D call uncertain. Trimming shortened V by 1 base and J by 1 base, and 10 bases separated the two germline ends. CDR3 size: 14 residues. Germline loops: CDR1 DFQATT, CDR2 SNEGSKA (reference sequence). Here the CDR3 DNA reads TGCAGTGCTAGAGTGGGCCCCTTTAACTATGGCTACACCTTC. Its translation is CSARVGPFNYGYTF.

V is TRBV7-9 and J is TRBJ2-7; TRBD2 matches 7 bases. The CDR3 has 15 residues. Germline CDR1 is SEHNR and CDR2 is FQNEAQ (reference sequence). The V and J ends lost 0 bases and 4 bases, in that order; junction bases with no gene match: 6. In DNA form, the CDR3 reads TGTGCCAGCAGCTTAGCGTACGGGGGGAAGTACGAGCAGTACTTC. It is translated as CASSLAYGGKYEQYF.

This chain connects TRBV10-3 to TRBJ2-7; maybe TRBD1 (5 bases). This CDR3 region has 12 residues. The V and J ends lost 6 bases and 6 bases respectively, with 12 bases between them. Per the germline V gene, CDR1 is ENHRY and CDR2 is SYGVKD. As DNA, the CDR3 is TGTGCCATCAGCGAACTGACAGTCGAGCAGTACTTC. It codes for CAISELTVEQYF.

This clonotype came up many times. The J gene is TRBJ1-2, the V gene TRBV5-1; no definite D call. Germline V gene sequence: CDR1 SGHRS, CDR2 YFSETQ. The CDR3 consists of 12 residues. The germline V and J ends were trimmed by 0 bases and 8 bases, with 8 bases remaining between them. This CDR3 reads CASSLAGFGYTF. CDR3 coding DNA: TGCGCCAGCAGCTTGGCGGGGTTCGGCTACACCTTC.

The sample holds many counts of this clonotype. V usage is TRBV12-3 or TRBV12-4 and J usage is TRBJ2-7, with 10 bases fitting TRBD2. The trim removed 4 bases at V and 0 bases at J, leaving 3 bases unmatched. The CDR3 loop spans 15 amino acids. This chain's CDR3 is CASSYSSGGSYEQYF. The DNA of the CDR3 is TGTGCCAGCAGTTACTCTAGCGGGGGCTCCTACGAGCAGTACTTC.

The rearrangement links TRBV28 to TRBJ2-1; D uncertain. The germline CDR1 and CDR2 sequences are MDHEN and SYDVKM. The CDR3 extends over 13 amino acids. The DNA for the CDR3 is TGTGCGATTAAAAGAGCAAGATACAATGAGCAGTTCTTC. This gives the protein CAIKRARYNEQFF.

This clonotype was seen ten or more times. The J gene is TRBJ2-5, the V gene TRBV28, with D perhaps assigned TRBD1 or TRBD2 (5 bases each). The length of the CDR3 is 12 residues. V lost 3 bases, J lost 5 bases, and 7 bases lay in between. The germline V gene encodes CDR1 MDHEN and CDR2 SYDVKM. As DNA, the CDR3 is TGTGCCAGCAGTTTGAGGGGTGAGACCCAGTACTTC. Protein sequence: CASSLRGETQYF.

This clonotype was recorded a few times. The gene calls are TRBV28 and TRBJ2-2; TRBD1 matches 7 bases. The CDR3 totals 15 residues. V shed 0 bases, J shed 5 bases, and the junction held 3 bases outside the gene matches. From germline, CDR1 is MDHEN and CDR2 SYDVKM. The CDR3 sequence is CASSLWLTGTGELFF. The CDR3 DNA sequence: TGTGCCAGCAGTTTATGGCTGACAGGGACCGGGGAGCTGTTTTTT.

This clonotype was counted only a few times. The V call is TRBV7-8, the J call TRBJ1-5, with D uncertain. In germline, CDR1 is SGHVS, CDR2 FQNEAQ. V lost 3 bases, J lost 1 base, and 10 bases lay in between. The CDR3 runs 15 residues. CDR3 in amino acids: CASSFSRISNQPQHF. CDR3 nucleotide sequence: TGTGCCAGCAGCTTCTCCAGGATAAGCAATCAGCCCCAGCATTTT.

CDR3 nucleotides: TGTGCCAGCTCACCAAACCTAGCGCCATACAATGAGCAGTTCTTC. Amino acids: CASSPNLAPYNEQFF. The chain links TRBV18 to TRBJ2-1; possibly TRBD2 for D (6 bases). Trimming removed 2 bases at V and 4 bases at J, with 12 bases between. Germline V lookup: CDR1 KGHSH, CDR2 LQKENI. The CDR3 runs to 15 residues.

This clonotype was counted many times. V usage is TRBV28 and J usage is TRBJ2-7, with D unresolved. Deletions cut 6 bases from V and 2 bases from J, with 11 bases between. Germline values: CDR1 MDHEN, CDR2 SYDVKM. The CDR3 extends over 13 amino acids. CDR3 region: CASSFLNAYEQYF. The CDR3, as DNA: TGTGCCAGCAGCTTTCTTAACGCCTACGAGCAGTACTTC. The whole variable domain, remainder taken from reference TRBV28 and TRBJ2-7, is DVKVTQSSRYLVKRTGEKVFLECVQDMDHENMFWYRQDPGLGLRLIYFSYDVKMKEKGDIPEGYSVSREKKERFSLILESASTNQTSMYLCASSFLNAYEQYFGPGTRLTVT.

This clonotype was detected only a few times. The CDR3 loop is CSANRDRGRVETQYF. Here the CDR3 DNA reads TGCAGTGCTAACCGGGACAGGGGACGAGTGGAGACCCAGTACTTC. The chain uses TRBV20-1 and TRBJ2-5, with 10 bases that match TRBD1. V was pared by 4 bases and J by 5 bases, with 10 bases of the junction left unmatched. The germline CDR1 and CDR2 sequences are DFQATT and SNEGSKA (reference sequence). CDR3 length equals 15 residues.

The table lists this clonotype with many counts. The CDR3 sequence is CASSIREDTEAFF. CDR3 in DNA: TGTGCCAGTAGTATAAGAGAGGACACTGAAGCTTTCTTT. The chain carries TRBV19 and TRBJ1-1; no firm D call. Per the germline V gene, CDR1 is LNHDA and CDR2 is SQIVND (reference sequence). Trimming stripped 2 bases from V and 3 bases from J, with 7 bases between. The CDR3 contains 13 residues.

V gene TRBV20-1 combines with J gene TRBJ1-5, with 7 bases that match TRBD1. This CDR3 has 16 residues. CDR1 and CDR2 (germline): DFQATT, SNEGSKA (reference sequence). V lost 0 bases to trimming and J lost 7 bases; unmatched junction nucleotides: 12. CDR3 sequence: CSARDETGLLWQPQHF. The CDR3, as DNA: TGCAGTGCTAGAGACGAGACAGGGCTGCTCTGGCAGCCCCAGCATTTT.

The V gene is TRBV7-8, the J gene TRBJ2-3; the match to TRBD2 covers 13 bases. The CDR3 loop spans 20 amino acids. J was trimmed by 3 bases and V by 0 bases; bases with no gene match: 12. Germline V gene data show CDR1 as SGHVS and CDR2 as FQNEAQ. CDR3 protein: CASSLARLAGGLRETDTQYF. CDR3 sequence (DNA): TGTGCCAGCAGCTTAGCGCGACTAGCGGGAGGCCTTAGGGAGACAGATACGCAGTATTTT.

This clonotype was seen repeatedly, ten times or more. The V and J genes are TRBV11-2 and TRBJ2-7, with TRBD1 identical over 8 bases. With V trimmed by 3 bases and J by 7 bases, 11 bases remained unmatched. This CDR3 is built from 15 residues. CDR1 and CDR2 from the germline V gene are SGHAT and FQNNGV. The CDR3 bases are TGTGCCAGCAGCTTCCCCTGGACAGGGATTCTGGAGCAGTACTTC. Encoded protein: CASSFPWTGILEQYF.

This chain uses TRBV7-9 with TRBJ2-7; D call uncertain. Trimming left V 5 bases short and J 7 bases short, with 18 bases between. The CDR3 runs to 14 residues. CDR1 is SEHNR and CDR2 is FQNEAQ in the germline V gene (reference sequence). The CDR3 DNA reads TGTGCCAGCAGCCCGAGCCTCGTTGGGCGTGAGCAGTACTTC. Its translation is CASSPSLVGREQYF.

The chain combines TRBV20-1 with TRBJ1-6; 7 nucleotides match TRBD1. Germline values: CDR1 DFQATT, CDR2 SNEGSKA (reference sequence). The CDR3 runs to 16 residues. Trimming took 1 base from V and 0 from J; bases not matched to a gene: 3. The CDR3 DNA follows: TGCAGTGCTAGAGCACAGGGGAGCTCCTATAATTCACCCCTCCACTTT. Amino acids: CSARAQGSSYNSPLHF.

The table lists this clonotype with many counts. This sequence joins TRBV5-4 and TRBJ2-5, with D maybe TRBD1 (5 bases). This CDR3 has 15 residues. Germline CDR1 and CDR2: SGHNT and YYREEE (reference sequence). CDR3 nucleotide sequence: TGTGGTGTGGGAAAAGACAGTCGGGCAGGAGAGACCCAGTACTTC. Its translation is CGVGKDSRAGETQYF. The full variable domain, completed using reference TRBV5-4 and TRBJ2-5, is ETGVTQSPTHLIKTRGQQVTLRCSSQSGHNTVSWYQQALGQGPQFIFQYYREEENGRGNFPPRFSGLQFPNYSSELNVNALELDDSALYLCGVGKDSRAGETQYFGPGTRLLVL.

This clonotype was observed many times. The V and J genes are TRBV28 and TRBJ2-7, with a tentative D call TRBD2 (6 bases). The CDR3 contains 15 residues. Germline CDR1 MDHEN, CDR2 SYDVKM. With 2 bases removed from V and 2 bases from J, the gap between germline ends came to 13 bases. In DNA form, the CDR3 reads TGTGCCAGCAGTTTAGGGGACGGAGGGGCCTACGAGCAGTACTTC. Protein sequence: CASSLGDGGAYEQYF.

This clonotype was found a few times. The V call is TRBV28, the J call TRBJ1-3, with TRBD1 as a possible D gene (5 bases). This CDR3 is 15 amino acids long. Germline V gene lookup returns CDR1 MDHEN and CDR2 SYDVKM. Trimming removed 3 bases from V and 0 bases from J, with 9 bases in between. The CDR3 DNA reads as TGTGCCAGCAGTTTGGGGACCACCTCTGGAAACACCATATATTTT. Translated, it gives CASSLGTTSGNTIYF.

This clonotype was recorded many times. This rearrangement joins TRBV28 to TRBJ2-7, with D unclear. The CDR3 is 16 amino acids. The V end was cut by 2 bases, the J end by 1 base, with 15 bases between. Germline loops: CDR1 MDHEN, CDR2 SYDVKM. In DNA form, the CDR3 reads TGTGCCAGCAGTTTACGGGCCAGGTCGGCATCCTACGAGCAGTACTTC. Amino acids: CASSLRARSASYEQYF.

This clonotype came up many times. The V call is TRBV28, the J call TRBJ2-5; 7 nucleotides match TRBD2. Germline CDR1 is MDHEN and CDR2 is SYDVKM. The J segment lost 5 bases and the V segment lost 5 bases, leaving 11 bases of the junction unmatched. The length of the CDR3 is 15 residues. CDR3 DNA: TGTGCCAGCAGTACGGGACTATCGTCGTGGGAGACCCAGTACTTC. This sequence encodes CASSTGLSSWETQYF. Full variable domain (missing parts from reference TRBV28 and TRBJ2-5): DVKVTQSSRYLVKRTGEKVFLECVQDMDHENMFWYRQDPGLGLRLIYFSYDVKMKEKGDIPEGYSVSREKKERFSLILESASTNQTSMYLCASSTGLSSWETQYFGPGTRLLVL.

This chain links TRBV6-1 with TRBJ1-5, with 8 bases fitting TRBD1. V shed 7 bases, J shed 0 bases, and the junction held 5 bases outside the gene matches. This CDR3 region has 15 residues. The germline V gene has CDR1 MNHNS and CDR2 SASEGT. The CDR3 DNA is TGTGCCAGCATGGACAGGGCGAATAGCAATCAGCCCCAGCATTTT. Translated, it gives CASMDRANSNQPQHF.

This clonotype was picked up many times. The rearrangement uses TRBV12-3 or TRBV12-4 and TRBJ1-2; unclear D gene. V lost 3 bases and J lost 8, with 16 bases in between. The CDR3 totals 14 residues. The CDR3 DNA is TGTGCCAGCAGTTTCTCAGGATCCTACCTCGGCTACACCTTC. It encodes CASSFSGSYLGYTF.

This sequence joins TRBV6-2 or TRBV6-3 and TRBJ2-2; D is undetermined. Trimming removed 5 bases from V and 4 bases from J, with 11 bases in between. The length of the CDR3 is 14 residues. CDR1 is MNHEY and CDR2 is SVGEGT in the germline V gene. This CDR3 reads CASSENVITGELFF. The CDR3 DNA reads TGTGCCAGCAGTGAAAATGTGATCACCGGGGAGCTGTTTTTT.

This clonotype was found many times. The rearrangement links TRBV6-1 to TRBJ1-5; D gene uncertain. Germline-derived CDR1 and CDR2 are MNHNS and SASEGT. The length of the CDR3 is 13 residues. Trimming removed 3 bases at V and 6 bases at J, with 9 bases between. The CDR3 region has the DNA TGTGCCAGCAGTGACCTACTTGGTCAGCCCCAGCATTTT. It encodes CASSDLLGQPQHF.